Following are 18 T cell receptor beta chains from one sample sequenced in a study of blood T cell repertoires in COVID-19 (dated by TCRdb to about 2020). The protocol used for the library was the immunoSEQ multiplex PCR assay. What TCRdb holds here is the immuneACCESS table cut down to in-frame rearrangements. Part of the clones is not present; checked against another copy, under half of the missing clones reflect an unresolved V gene, and the others are unexplained. Recorded for this sample are roughly 200,000 clones; nearly 90% of them occurred a single time. The ten largest clones represent 3.5% to 4% of the sample. Material: PBMCs or T cells enriched from blood (not recorded which). The source of these receptors is a woman in her thirties with acute COVID-19.

The chain uses TRBV6-5 and TRBJ2-6, with a possible D match to TRBD1 (5 bases). Trimming stripped 2 bases from V and 2 bases from J, with 7 bases between. Germline CDR1 and CDR2: MNHEY and SVGAGI. This CDR3 is 15 amino acids long. The CDR3 sequence: CASSYGATGANVLTF. DNA of the CDR3: TGTGCCAGCAGTTACGGGGCTACTGGGGCCAACGTCCTGACTTTC.

The V and J genes are TRBV5-1 and TRBJ1-3; 9 nucleotides agree with TRBD1. This CDR3 contains 14 residues. The V gene's germline CDR1 is SGHRS and CDR2 YFSETQ. Losses at the gene ends were 4 bases for V and 4 bases for J; bases not matched to a gene: 3. CDR3 in amino acids: CASSRTGDGNTIYF. CDR3 sequence (DNA): TGCGCCAGCAGCCGGACAGGGGACGGAAACACCATATATTTT.

The chain carries TRBV29-1 and TRBJ1-4; 7 nucleotides agree with TRBD1. Germline loops: CDR1 SQVTM, CDR2 ANQGSEA. This CDR3 comprises 13 residues. J lost 3 bases, V lost 7 bases, and 5 bases had no gene match. Here the CDR3 DNA reads TGCAGCGCCCATGGGACAGCTAATGAAAAACTGTTTTTT. Protein product: CSAHGTANEKLFF. The whole variable domain, filled in from reference TRBV29-1 and TRBJ1-4, reads SAVISQKPSRDICQRGTSLTIQCQVDSQVTMMFWYRQQPGQSLTLIATANQGSEATYESGFVIDKFPISRPNLTFSTLTVSNMSPEDSSIYLCSAHGTANEKLFFGSGTQLSVL.

This clone was recorded only once. The sample contains more than one DNA sequence encoding this CDR3. The CDR3 here is CASSGTGGNQPQHF. In nucleotides, the CDR3 is TGTGCCAGCAGCGGGACAGGGGGAAATCAGCCCCAGCATTTT. V usage is TRBV6-5 and J usage is TRBJ1-5; 11 bases fit TRBD1. Germline V lookup: CDR1 MNHEY, CDR2 SVGAGI. This CDR3 region has 14 residues. After removal of 6 bases from V and 4 bases from J, the junction contained 2 bases not matched to a gene.

The chain uses TRBV7-9 and TRBJ2-5, with D possibly being TRBD1 (6 bases). Germline values: CDR1 SEHNR, CDR2 FQNEAQ (reference sequence). The CDR3 runs to 13 residues. The V end was cut by 3 bases, the J end by 5 bases, with 10 bases between. The CDR3 is CASSFGQSETQYF. In DNA, the CDR3 is TGTGCCAGCAGCTTTGGACAGAGCGAGACCCAGTACTTC.

This chain connects TRBV5-1 to TRBJ2-5, with 7 bases aligning to TRBD1. The V segment lost 4 bases and the J segment 1 base; nucleotides outside the gene matches: 4. Germline CDR1 and CDR2: SGHRS and YFSETQ. This CDR3 spans 14 amino acids. The CDR3 DNA reads as TGCGCCAGCAGCATAGGACAGGTCCAAGAGACCCAGTACTTC. Translation gives CASSIGQVQETQYF.

The chain links TRBV5-8 to TRBJ1-5; 8 bases align to TRBD1. The CDR3 consists of 13 residues. The V gene's germline CDR1 is SGHTS and CDR2 YDEGEE. The J segment lost 7 bases and the V segment lost 4 bases, leaving 4 bases of the junction unmatched. CDR3 sequence reads: CASSRGQVQPQHF. The DNA of the CDR3 is TGTGCCAGCAGCCGGGGACAGGTCCAGCCCCAGCATTTT.

V and J are TRBV19 and TRBJ2-7; TRBD1 agrees at 10 bases. Per the germline V gene, CDR1 is LNHDA and CDR2 is SQIVND (reference sequence). V shed 5 bases, J shed 2 bases, and the junction held 6 bases outside the gene matches. The CDR3 consists of 15 residues. CDR3 in DNA: TGTGCCAGTAGTCCACCCGGGACAGGGGCCTACGAGCAGTACTTC. Protein product: CASSPPGTGAYEQYF.

This clone was recorded only once. The rearrangement links TRBV7-2 to TRBJ2-1; perhaps TRBD1 as D (6 bases). Trimming took 5 bases from V and 3 from J, leaving 11 bases between them. The CDR3 totals 14 residues. CDR1 SGHTA and CDR2 FQGNSA come from the germline V gene. Here the CDR3 DNA reads TGTGCCAGCAGCCCACACAGGGACTACAATGAGCAGTTCTTC. Protein product: CASSPHRDYNEQFF.

This chain joins TRBV6-4 and TRBJ1-3; 7 bases are a match to TRBD1. Germline loops: CDR1 MRHNA, CDR2 SNTAGT. V dropped 10 bases and J dropped 0; count of bases not matched to a gene: 12. The CDR3 spans 16 residues. For the CDR3, the DNA is TGTGCCACAGGGGGGCCAGTCCCGGGCTCTGGAAACACCATATATTTT. This encodes CATGGPVPGSGNTIYF.

The V call is TRBV19, the J call TRBJ1-4; D not resolved. CDR1 and CDR2 from the germline V gene are LNHDA and SQIVND (reference sequence). The CDR3 runs 12 residues. Trimming shortened V by 5 bases and J by 7 bases, and 8 bases separated the two germline ends. CDR3 loop: CASSPPGEKLFF. In nucleotides, the CDR3 is TGTGCCAGTAGTCCACCGGGTGAAAAACTGTTTTTT.

This clone was seen only a few times. J is TRBJ2-3 and V is TRBV9; possible D gene TRBD2, 6 bases. The CDR3 totals 17 residues. V gave up 0 bases and J gave up 0 bases, with 14 bases separating them. Per the germline V gene, CDR1 is SGDLS and CDR2 is YYNGEE. The CDR3 here is CASSVVGQGGSTDTQYF. The CDR3 DNA reads as TGTGCCAGCAGCGTAGTGGGGCAGGGAGGTAGCACAGATACGCAGTATTTT.

The chain couples TRBV18 to TRBJ1-2; a weak D match, TRBD1 (6 bases). CDR1 KGHSH and CDR2 LQKENI come from the germline V gene. V was trimmed by 4 bases and J by 4 bases, leaving 16 bases between them. The CDR3 is 15 residues long. CDR3 region: CASSQSQGGFYGYTF. The CDR3 DNA sequence: TGTGCCAGCTCACAAAGCCAAGGGGGATTCTATGGCTACACCTTC. Drawing the rest from reference TRBV18 and TRBJ1-2, the complete variable domain is NAGVMQNPRHLVRRRGQEARLRCSPMKGHSHVYWYRQLPEEGLKFMVYLQKENIIDESGMPKERFSAEFPKEGPSILRIQQVVRGDSAAYFCASSQSQGGFYGYTFGSGTRLTVV.

The V and J genes are TRBV6-5 and TRBJ1-3; 12 bases are shared with TRBD1. The CDR3 runs 14 residues. Losses at the gene ends were 6 bases for V and 7 bases for J; bases not matched to a gene: 4. CDR1 is MNHEY and CDR2 is SVGAGI in the germline V gene. The CDR3 nucleotides are TGTGCCAGCAGCCGGGACAGGGGGCCCAACACCATATATTTT. Its translation is CASSRDRGPNTIYF.

This rearrangement joins TRBV5-4 to TRBJ1-2; D remains unclear. CDR3 length: 13 amino acids. Looked up from germline, CDR1 is SGHNT and CDR2 is YYREEE (reference sequence). The V end was cut by 4 bases, the J end by 10 bases, with 17 bases between. The CDR3 loop reads CASSPRRLWNYTF. The CDR3, as DNA: TGTGCCAGCAGCCCTAGACGGCTTTGGAACTACACCTTC. Full variable domain (rest looked up from reference TRBV5-4 and TRBJ1-2): ETGVTQSPTHLIKTRGQQVTLRCSSQSGHNTVSWYQQALGQGPQFIFQYYREEENGRGNFPPRFSGLQFPNYSSELNVNALELDDSALYLCASSPRRLWNYTFGSGTRLTVV.

V and J are TRBV4-3 and TRBJ1-2, with a tentative D call TRBD1 (5 bases). V lost 0 bases to trimming and J lost 2 bases, with 10 bases between them. The CDR3 covers 15 residues. Germline loops: CDR1 LGHNA, CDR2 YSLEER. The CDR3 here is CASSQEGGVNYGYTF. DNA of the CDR3: TGCGCCAGCAGCCAAGAAGGAGGGGTCAACTATGGCTACACCTTC.

The chain carries TRBV6-5 and TRBJ1-4; TRBD1 might be the D (6 bases). CDR1 and CDR2 (germline): MNHEY, SVGAGI. The CDR3 is 15 amino acids. V was trimmed by 6 bases and J by 8 bases, leaving 19 bases between them. The CDR3 loop reads CASRRTTGPGEKLFF. The CDR3 nucleotides read TGTGCCAGCAGACGGACCACAGGGCCCGGGGAAAAACTGTTTTTT.

A single count supports this clone. This rearrangement joins TRBV5-6 to TRBJ1-4; a weak D match, TRBD1 (5 bases). The ends were cut back, 3 bases at V and 7 bases at J, with 10 bases in the middle. Germline V gene sequence: CDR1 SGHDT, CDR2 YYEEEE. The CDR3 is 13 residues long. The CDR3 coding sequence is TGTGCCAGCAGCTGGAGGGGAGCTGAAAAACTGTTTTTT. Translation: CASSWRGAEKLFF.